Below are 26 T cell receptor beta chains sequenced from a single sample in a study of cytomegalovirus exposure and HLA in healthy donors. Method: immunoSEQ multiplex PCR; TCRdb's copy keeps in-frame clones and lacks some. The repertoire holds about 160,000 clones, 80% to 90% seen once, with about 6% in the top ten. Sample: PBMCs. The origin of the receptors is a woman aged 25 to 39 in good health and CMV-seronegative.

The chain combines TRBV5-1 with TRBJ2-1, with D uncertain. The CDR3 length is 13 residues. The V gene's germline CDR1 is SGHRS and CDR2 YFSETQ. The V and J ends lost 6 bases and 0 bases respectively, with 7 bases between them. The CDR3 DNA is TGCGCCAGCACCTCAAGCTCCTACAATGAGCAGTTCTTC. Amino acids: CASTSSSYNEQFF.

The chain combines TRBV7-8 with TRBJ2-6, with TRBD1 as a possible D gene (6 bases). The V end was cut by 5 bases, the J end by 1 base, with 18 bases between. Germline values: CDR1 SGHVS, CDR2 FQNEAQ. The CDR3 covers 18 residues. This chain's CDR3 is CASSAAAGVESGANVLTF. The CDR3, as DNA: TGTGCCAGCAGCGCAGCGGCAGGGGTTGAATCTGGGGCCAACGTCCTGACTTTC.

This clone was detected only once. This chain connects TRBV5-1 to TRBJ2-7; D possibly corresponds to TRBD1 (6 bases). There are 16 residues in the CDR3. The V gene's germline CDR1 is SGHRS and CDR2 YFSETQ. V was cut by 4 bases and J by 0 bases, with 17 bases left in between. CDR3 DNA: TGCGCCAGCAGCCCCGGGTGGGGGCAAACCTCCTACGAGCAGTACTTC. Translated: CASSPGWGQTSYEQYF.

This chain uses TRBV18 with TRBJ1-1; D gene uncertain. Looked up from germline, CDR1 is KGHSH and CDR2 is LQKENI. The CDR3 runs 13 residues. Trimming took 4 bases from V and 13 from J, leaving 19 bases between them. CDR3 nucleotides: TGTGCCAGCTCACTACACTCACTTGTGTTGGGTTTCTTT. It specifies CASSLHSLVLGFF.

The table lists this clone with a few counts. The chain is built from TRBV7-9 and TRBJ1-4; 11 bases fit TRBD1. V shed 5 bases and J 1 base; nucleotides not matched to a gene: 6. The CDR3 has 17 residues. Germline CDR1 reads SEHNR; CDR2 reads FQNEAQ (reference sequence). CDR3 region: CASSPRDRGGTNEKLFF. The CDR3 DNA reads as TGTGCCAGCAGCCCCCGGGACAGGGGGGGAACTAATGAAAAACTGTTTTTT.

The genes are TRBV7-2 and TRBJ2-1; tentative D call: TRBD1 (5 bases). Trimming took off 1 base at V and 10 bases at J, with 14 bases between the two ends. CDR1 and CDR2 from the germline V gene are SGHTA and FQGNSA. The CDR3 sequence is 14 residues long. CDR3 bases: TGTGCCAGCAGCTTAGGGGTGGGATACAGGGAGCAGTTCTTC. Its protein is CASSLGVGYREQFF.

In its sample, this clone was seen once. The V call is TRBV6-5, the J call TRBJ2-3; D remains ambiguous. V was cut by 6 bases and J by 2 bases, with 9 bases left in between. Germline V gene data show CDR1 as MNHEY and CDR2 as SVGAGI. This CDR3 spans 13 amino acids. The DNA for the CDR3 is TGTGCCAGCAGCTCAAGCGTCACAGATACGCAGTATTTT. Translating it yields CASSSSVTDTQYF.

The chain has TRBV6-5 and TRBJ1-3; D ambiguous. The V and J ends lost 6 bases and 0 bases respectively, with 9 bases between them. The CDR3 has 14 residues. CDR1 is MNHEY and CDR2 is SVGAGI in the germline V gene. The CDR3 region is CASRDYNSGNTIYF. The CDR3 region has the DNA TGTGCCAGCAGGGACTATAACTCTGGAAACACCATATATTTT.

This chain joins TRBV7-3 and TRBJ2-2; D is uncertain. CDR3 length equals 17 residues. Germline CDR1 SGHTA, CDR2 FQGTGA. V was trimmed by 5 bases and J by 6 bases, leaving 22 bases between them. The CDR3 is CASSPDYSPKWAGELFF. CDR3 nucleotide sequence: TGTGCCAGCAGCCCAGATTACAGCCCAAAATGGGCCGGGGAGCTGTTTTTT.

V is TRBV27 and J is TRBJ2-4; a weak D match, TRBD1 (6 bases). V was cut by 3 bases and J by 0 bases, with 27 bases left in between. The CDR3 covers 21 residues. Germline CDR1 is MNHEY and CDR2 is SMNVEV (reference sequence). The CDR3 protein is CASSFPPPQPPGHLAKNIQYF. In DNA form, the CDR3 reads TGTGCCAGCAGTTTTCCCCCGCCCCAACCTCCGGGACACCTAGCCAAAAACATTCAGTACTTC.

The chain is built from TRBV11-2 and TRBJ1-1, with unresolved D. Trimming took off 5 bases at V and 5 bases at J, with 15 bases between the two ends. In germline, CDR1 is SGHAT, CDR2 FQNNGV. The CDR3 loop spans 14 amino acids. CDR3 residues: CASSLQRSDTEAFF. Here the CDR3 DNA reads TGTGCCAGCAGCCTCCAACGATCGGATACTGAAGCTTTCTTT.

This chain's CDR3 is CASSQDFLPPYGYTF. Written as DNA, the CDR3 is TGCGCCAGCAGCCAAGATTTTCTTCCGCCCTATGGCTACACCTTC. The genes are TRBV4-1 and TRBJ1-2; D gene ambiguous. Per germline, CDR1 MGHRA and CDR2 YSYEKL. Trimming removed 0 bases at V and 4 bases at J, with 12 bases between. This CDR3 region has 15 residues.

This clone was seen at least ten times. The CDR3: CASSTQPSDTEAFF. In DNA, the CDR3 is TGTGCCAGCAGCACGCAACCGAGTGACACTGAAGCTTTCTTT. The rearrangement uses TRBV7-2 and TRBJ1-1; D gene ambiguous. Deletions cut 5 bases from V and 3 bases from J, with 13 bases between. This CDR3 spans 14 amino acids. In germline, CDR1 is SGHTA, CDR2 FQGNSA.

The genes are TRBV14 and TRBJ2-7; D is unresolved. V dropped 5 bases and J dropped 0 bases, with 8 bases sitting between them. CDR3 size: 13 residues. Germline assignment: CDR1 SGHDN and CDR2 FVKESK. This CDR3 reads CASSYRYSYEQYF. In DNA, the CDR3 is TGTGCCAGCAGCTACCGGTACTCCTACGAGCAGTACTTC. The full variable domain, in which reference TRBV14 and TRBJ2-7 provide the parts outside the CDR3, is EAGVTQFPSHSVIEKGQTVTLRCDPISGHDNLYWYRRVMGKEIKFLLHFVKESKQDESGMPNNRFLAERTGGTYSTLKVQPAELEDSGVYFCASSYRYSYEQYFGPGTRLTVT.

This chain uses TRBV27 with TRBJ2-1; 9 bases are a match to TRBD2. The CDR3 totals 13 residues. The ends lost 7 bases at V and 8 bases at J; junction bases unmatched: 6. Per the germline V gene, CDR1 is MNHEY and CDR2 is SMNVEV (reference sequence). DNA for the CDR3: TGTGCCAGCAATAGCGGGAGTTTGGATGAGCAGTTCTTC. Translating it yields CASNSGSLDEQFF.

The V and J genes are TRBV5-1 and TRBJ2-7; no clear D gene. Germline CDR1 reads SGHRS; CDR2 reads YFSETQ. With 3 bases removed from V and 3 bases from J, the gap between germline ends came to 13 bases. CDR3 size: 14 residues. Written as DNA, the CDR3 is TGCGCCAGCAGCTCATCTAGTGCGTTCTACGAGCAGTACTTC. Amino acids: CASSSSSAFYEQYF. Drawing the rest from reference TRBV5-1 and TRBJ2-7, the complete variable domain is KAGVTQTPRYLIKTRGQQVTLSCSPISGHRSVSWYQQTPGQGLQFLFEYFSETQRNKGNFPGRFSGRQFSNSRSEMNVSTLELGDSALYLCASSSSSAFYEQYFGPGTRLTVT.

The chain carries TRBV5-4 and TRBJ2-7; maybe TRBD2 (6 bases). Germline assignment: CDR1 SGHNT and CDR2 YYREEE (reference sequence). The CDR3 loop spans 15 amino acids. Trimming took off 0 bases at V and 2 bases at J, with 12 bases between the two ends. DNA of the CDR3: TGTGCCAGCAGCTTGGCGGAGGGGCAGCCCTACGAGCAGTACTTC. Its translation: CASSLAEGQPYEQYF.

The rearrangement joins TRBV10-1 to TRBJ1-1, with a weak D call TRBD1 (6 bases). The ends were cut back, 6 bases at V and 1 base at J, with 9 bases in the middle. This CDR3 spans 13 amino acids. Looked up from germline, CDR1 is WNHNN and CDR2 is SYGVQD (reference sequence). The CDR3 is CASSAQGNTEAFF. The CDR3 DNA is TGCGCCAGCAGCGCACAGGGGAACACTGAAGCTTTCTTT.

The chain combines TRBV6-5 with TRBJ2-1; the match to TRBD1 covers 8 bases. The CDR3 extends over 16 amino acids. Germline values: CDR1 MNHEY, CDR2 SVGAGI. The V gene end was trimmed by 4 bases and the J gene end by 3 bases; junction bases not matched to a gene: 8. Written as DNA, the CDR3 is TGTGCCAGCAGTTCCGTCAGGGGGCATAGCTACAATGAGCAGTTCTTC. Residues: CASSSVRGHSYNEQFF.

V gene TRBV10-3 combines with J gene TRBJ2-3; D is ambiguous. Trimming took 0 bases from V and 1 from J, leaving 11 bases between them. The V gene's germline CDR1 is ENHRY and CDR2 SYGVKD. CDR3 size: 16 residues. The CDR3 loop reads CAISESRGVGTDTQYF. In nucleotides, the CDR3 is TGTGCCATCAGTGAGTCGAGAGGAGTAGGCACAGATACGCAGTATTTT.

This chain joins TRBV27 and TRBJ1-1, with 11 bases lining up with TRBD1. The CDR3 sequence is 14 residues long. The germline V gene encodes CDR1 MNHEY and CDR2 SMNVEV (reference sequence). V was clipped by 8 bases and J by 3 bases; unmatched bases: 5. CDR3 protein: CASSRTGGYTEAFF. CDR3 DNA: TGTGCCAGCTCGCGGACAGGGGGCTACACTGAAGCTTTCTTT.

The chain combines TRBV5-1 with TRBJ2-2; TRBD1 aligns across 8 bases. The germline CDR1 and CDR2 sequences are SGHRS and YFSETQ. This CDR3 has 15 amino acids. Trimming took 4 bases from V and 7 from J; bases not matched to a gene: 9. CDR3 bases: TGCGCCAGCAGCCCGGACAGGGAGAGGGTCGGGGAGCTGTTTTTT. It specifies CASSPDRERVGELFF.

The chain uses TRBV12-5 and TRBJ2-7; D is unresolved. Germline V gene data show CDR1 as LGHNT and CDR2 as FRNRAP. The CDR3 spans 11 residues. The V gene lost 1 base and the J gene lost 6 bases, with 4 bases spanning the gap. DNA of the CDR3: TGTGCTAGTGGTTTGGGCCGCGAGCAGTACTTC. Protein sequence: CASGLGREQYF.

This clone was seen a handful of times. The chain employs TRBV13 and TRBJ1-2; 9 nucleotides match TRBD1. Trimming took 6 bases from V and 6 from J; bases not matched to a gene: 5. The CDR3 totals 13 residues. Per the germline V gene, CDR1 is PRHDT and CDR2 is FYEKMQ (reference sequence). The CDR3 loop is CASSYRGLDGYTF. Here the CDR3 DNA reads TGTGCCAGCAGTTACAGGGGGCTTGATGGCTACACCTTC.

V and J are TRBV6-6 and TRBJ1-4, with TRBD1 as a possible D gene (5 bases). This CDR3 region has 15 residues. Trimming pared 10 bases from V and 7 bases from J, leaving 22 bases between. Germline lookup yields CDR1 MNHNY and CDR2 SVGAGI (reference sequence). CDR3 coding DNA: TGTGCCACCTACCCCTTCCAGGGCAGTGGTGAAAAACTGTTTTTT. It translates to CATYPFQGSGEKLFF.

This sequence joins TRBV10-1 and TRBJ1-3; D ambiguous. Trimming pared 2 bases from V and 0 bases from J, leaving 8 bases between. The V gene's germline CDR1 is WNHNN and CDR2 SYGVQD (reference sequence). The CDR3 has 15 residues. The CDR3 region has the DNA TGCGCCAGCAGTGAGCTGTCTTACTCTGGAAACACCATATATTTT. Residues: CASSELSYSGNTIYF.